This TCR beta chain was documented in a study of beta chain features in type 1 diabetes. Study summary: Patients shared similar age, gender and cell yields with healthy donors. Notes on the study in general: Patients and controls would be equally affected if PCR favored shorter templates. Shorter TCRB CDR3s, moderately but significantly so, marked every one of the four CD4+ subsets in Type 1 diabetes patients.

CD45RO/CCR7/CD25/CD127/CD95/CD27 staining was used to isolate CD4+ naive, central memory, regulatory and stem cell-like memory cells by sorting. This clone was counted only a few times. Its antigen remains unknown. Every bit of the isolated RNA underwent reverse transcription, so sequencing read expressed TCRB transcripts. Data came from immunoSEQ multiplex PCR; TCRdb stores just in-frame clones and leaves some out. Of about 930,000 clones listed, roughly 15% are singletons. The clonotype originates from a woman aged 18-29 years in good health. Material for sequencing was naive CD4+ T cells from blood.

CDR3 sequence: CSVKGTITDTQYF. CDR3 in DNA: TGCAGCGTTAAAGGGACTATTACAGATACGCAGTATTTT. This chain links TRBV29-1 with TRBJ2-3; 7 bases map to TRBD2. Germline CDR1 SQVTM, CDR2 ANQGSEA. The V gene end was trimmed by 5 bases and the J gene end by 3 bases; junction bases not matched to a gene: 5. The CDR3 covers 13 residues.